The 9 T cell receptor beta chains given below trace back to one sample, sequenced in a study of shared clonotypes between healthy human individuals. TCRdb's table, derived via immunoSEQ multiplex PCR, lists solely in-frame clones and lacks some. The sample has 1,500,000 or so clones; about 98.5% are singletons. The sequencing input was naive CD4+ T cells sorted from blood. Subset specified: CD45RA+ positively selected. These receptors were taken from a man aged 30-40 years in good health.

This chain links TRBV6-5 with TRBJ1-5; 7 positions match TRBD1. The CDR3 is 13 residues long. V shed 5 bases and J 9 bases; nucleotides not matched to a gene: 7. CDR1 MNHEY and CDR2 SVGAGI come from the germline V gene. This CDR3 is CASSPGQYLPQHF. The CDR3 DNA follows: TGTGCCAGCAGTCCGGGACAGTACTTGCCCCAGCATTTT.

The chain couples TRBV29-1 to TRBJ2-1, with a tentative D call TRBD2 (5 bases). V was trimmed by 4 bases and J by 1 base, leaving 17 bases between them. The CDR3 has 16 amino acids. Per germline, CDR1 SQVTM and CDR2 ANQGSEA. Here the CDR3 reads CSVATAASFSYNEQFF. In DNA form, the CDR3 reads TGCAGCGTTGCAACAGCGGCTAGTTTTTCCTACAATGAGCAGTTCTTC.

The V gene is TRBV27, the J gene TRBJ2-3; tentative D call: TRBD2 (6 bases). Germline CDR1 MNHEY, CDR2 SMNVEV (reference sequence). The CDR3 spans 16 residues. V was trimmed by 2 bases and J by 2 bases, leaving 14 bases between them. This CDR3 reads CASSLIPGEVTDTQYF. The CDR3 nucleotides are TGTGCCAGCAGTTTAATTCCGGGAGAGGTCACAGATACGCAGTATTTT.

The CDR3 protein is CASSSRMDRMSSYEQYF. As DNA, the CDR3 is TGTGCCAGCAGTTCTAGGATGGACAGGATGAGCTCCTACGAGCAGTACTTC. The chain recombines TRBV27 with TRBJ2-7; TRBD1 matches at 7 bases. CDR1 is MNHEY, CDR2 SMNVEV, per germline (reference sequence). The CDR3 is 17 amino acids. V gave up 4 bases and J gave up 0 bases; unmatched junction bases: 12.

This chain uses TRBV12-5 with TRBJ2-3, with 11 nucleotides matching TRBD2. With V trimmed by 5 bases and J by 0 bases, 1 base remained unmatched. Germline CDR1 LGHNT, CDR2 FRNRAP. The CDR3 is 15 residues long. The CDR3 coding sequence is TGTGCTAGTGGTCCTAGCGGGAGGAGCACAGATACGCAGTATTTT. It codes for CASGPSGRSTDTQYF.

The chain is built from TRBV6-6 and TRBJ2-2; possible D gene TRBD2, 6 bases. Trimming cost V 6 bases and J 6 bases, with 20 bases left between them. Germline V gene sequence: CDR1 MNHNY, CDR2 SVGAGI (reference sequence). The CDR3 is 16 amino acids. The CDR3 region has the DNA TGTGCCAGCAGCCTGGGTGCGGGGAGAGGAGCCGGGGAGCTGTTTTTT. Protein sequence: CASSLGAGRGAGELFF.

The chain is built from TRBV18 and TRBJ1-5, with no clear D. The CDR3 totals 14 residues. The ends were cut back, 1 base at V and 5 bases at J, with 9 bases in the middle. The germline CDR1 and CDR2 sequences are KGHSH and LQKENI. The CDR3: CASSPLGRDQPQHF. CDR3 coding DNA: TGTGCCAGCTCACCACTCGGACGGGATCAGCCCCAGCATTTT.

The J gene is TRBJ2-5, the V gene TRBV7-2, with D hard to call. The CDR3 is 14 residues long. V lost 3 bases, J lost 9 bases, and 17 bases lay in between. Per germline, CDR1 SGHTA and CDR2 FQGNSA. The CDR3 DNA follows: TGTGCCAGCAGCTTCGGGCAGGTCGTCATGGCCCAGTACTTC. This codes for CASSFGQVVMAQYF.

The CDR3 bases are TGTGCCAGCAGCCCGGGGCTAGGGACAGATACGCAGTATTTT. Translated: CASSPGLGTDTQYF. V and J are TRBV9 and TRBJ2-3; D tentatively fits TRBD1 or TRBD2 (5 bases each). The V end was cut by 4 bases, the J end by 3 bases, with 12 bases between. Germline values: CDR1 SGDLS, CDR2 YYNGEE. There are 14 residues in the CDR3.